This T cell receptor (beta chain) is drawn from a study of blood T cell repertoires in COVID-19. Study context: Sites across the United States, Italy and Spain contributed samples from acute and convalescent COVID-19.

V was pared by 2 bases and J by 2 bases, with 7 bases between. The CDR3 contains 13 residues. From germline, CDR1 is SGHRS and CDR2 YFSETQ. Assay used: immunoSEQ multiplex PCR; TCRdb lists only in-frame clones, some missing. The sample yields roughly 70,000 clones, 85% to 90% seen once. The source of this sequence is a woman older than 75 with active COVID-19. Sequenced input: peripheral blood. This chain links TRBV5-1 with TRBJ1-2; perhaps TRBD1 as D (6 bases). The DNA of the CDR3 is TGCGCCAGCAGCTTTACAGGGAACTATGGCTACACCTTC. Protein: CASSFTGNYGYTF.